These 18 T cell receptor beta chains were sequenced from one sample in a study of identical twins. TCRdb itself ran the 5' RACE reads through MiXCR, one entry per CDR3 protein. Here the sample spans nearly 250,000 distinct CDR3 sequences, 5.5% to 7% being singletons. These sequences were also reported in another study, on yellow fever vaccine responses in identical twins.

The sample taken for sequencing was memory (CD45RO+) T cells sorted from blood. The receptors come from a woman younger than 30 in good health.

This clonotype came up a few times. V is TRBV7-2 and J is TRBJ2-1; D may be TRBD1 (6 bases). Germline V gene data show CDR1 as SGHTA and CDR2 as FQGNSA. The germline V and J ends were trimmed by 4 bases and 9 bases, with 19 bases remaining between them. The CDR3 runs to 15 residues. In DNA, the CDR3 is TGTGCCAGCAGCTCCAATCGACAGGCGATCGCTGAGCAGTTCTTC. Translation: CASSSNRQAIAEQFF.

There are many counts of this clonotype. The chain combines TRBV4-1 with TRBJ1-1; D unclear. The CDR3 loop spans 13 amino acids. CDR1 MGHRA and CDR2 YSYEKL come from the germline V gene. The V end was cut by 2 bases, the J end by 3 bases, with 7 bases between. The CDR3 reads CASSQQQDTEAFF. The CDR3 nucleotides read TGCGCCAGCAGCCAACAGCAGGACACTGAAGCTTTCTTT.

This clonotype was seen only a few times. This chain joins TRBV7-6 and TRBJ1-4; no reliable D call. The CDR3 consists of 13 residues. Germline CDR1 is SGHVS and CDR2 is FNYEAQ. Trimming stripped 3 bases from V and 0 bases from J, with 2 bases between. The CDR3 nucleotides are TGTGCCAGCAGCTTTGCAACTAATGAAAAACTGTTTTTT. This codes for CASSFATNEKLFF. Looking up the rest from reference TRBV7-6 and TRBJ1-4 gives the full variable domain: GAGVSQSPRYKVTKRGQDVALRCDPISGHVSLYWYRQALGQGPEFLTYFNYEAQQDKSGLPNDRFSAERPEGSISTLTIQRTEQRDSAMYRCASSFATNEKLFFGSGTQLSVL.

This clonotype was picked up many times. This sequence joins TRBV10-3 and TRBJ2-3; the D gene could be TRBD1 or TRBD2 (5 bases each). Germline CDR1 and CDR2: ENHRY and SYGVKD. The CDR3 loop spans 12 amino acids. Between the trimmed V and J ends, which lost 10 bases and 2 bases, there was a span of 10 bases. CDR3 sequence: CATGTDTDTQYF. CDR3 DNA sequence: TGTGCCACCGGGACGGACACAGATACGCAGTATTTT.

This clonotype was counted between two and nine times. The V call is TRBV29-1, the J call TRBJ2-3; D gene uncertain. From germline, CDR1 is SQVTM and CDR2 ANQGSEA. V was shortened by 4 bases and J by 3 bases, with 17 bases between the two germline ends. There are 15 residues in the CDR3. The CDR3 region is CSVVPGSRATDTQYF. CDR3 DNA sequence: TGCAGCGTTGTACCGGGTAGCCGGGCTACAGATACGCAGTATTTT.

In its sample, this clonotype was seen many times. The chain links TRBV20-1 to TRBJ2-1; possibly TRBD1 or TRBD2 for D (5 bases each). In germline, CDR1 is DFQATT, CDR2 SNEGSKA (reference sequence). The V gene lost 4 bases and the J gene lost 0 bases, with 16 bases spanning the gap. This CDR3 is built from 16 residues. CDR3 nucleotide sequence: TGCAGTGCTACCGGGACGCACTGGAGCTCCTACAATGAGCAGTTCTTC. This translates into CSATGTHWSSYNEQFF.

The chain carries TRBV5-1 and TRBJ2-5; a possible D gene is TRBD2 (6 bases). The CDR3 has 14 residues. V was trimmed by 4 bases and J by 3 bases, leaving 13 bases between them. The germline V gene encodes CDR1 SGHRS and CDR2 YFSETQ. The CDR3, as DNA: TGCGCCAGCAGCACCGGGACTTCGAAAGAGACCCAGTACTTC. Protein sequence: CASSTGTSKETQYF.

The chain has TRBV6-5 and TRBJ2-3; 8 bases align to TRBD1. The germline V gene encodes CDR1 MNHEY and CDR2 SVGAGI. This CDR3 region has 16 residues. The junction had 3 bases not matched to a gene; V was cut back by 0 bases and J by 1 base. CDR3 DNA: TGTGCCAGCAGTTACTCCGGGACAGGAGGCACAGATACGCAGTATTTT. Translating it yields CASSYSGTGGTDTQYF.

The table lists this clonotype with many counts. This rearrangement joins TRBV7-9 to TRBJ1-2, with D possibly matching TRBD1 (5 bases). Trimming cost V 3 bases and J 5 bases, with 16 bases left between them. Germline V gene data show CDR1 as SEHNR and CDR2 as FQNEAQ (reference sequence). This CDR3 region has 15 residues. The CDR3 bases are TGTGCCAGCAGCTTGACACCAGGGTGGGAGTATGGCTACACCTTC. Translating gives CASSLTPGWEYGYTF.

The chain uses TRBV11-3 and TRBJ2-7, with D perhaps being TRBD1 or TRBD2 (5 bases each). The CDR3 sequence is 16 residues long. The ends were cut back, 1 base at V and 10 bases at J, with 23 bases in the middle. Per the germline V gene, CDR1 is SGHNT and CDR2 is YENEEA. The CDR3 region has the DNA TGTGCCAGCAGCTTAGCTGATTACGCCCCGGGGACCGAACAGTACTTC. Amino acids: CASSLADYAPGTEQYF.

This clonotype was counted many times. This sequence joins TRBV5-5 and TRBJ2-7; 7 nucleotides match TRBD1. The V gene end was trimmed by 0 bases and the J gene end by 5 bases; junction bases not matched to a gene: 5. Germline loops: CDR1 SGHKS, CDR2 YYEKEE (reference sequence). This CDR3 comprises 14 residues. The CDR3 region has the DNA TGTGCCAGCAGCTTGGGACAGGGTTTGCACGAGCAGTACGTC. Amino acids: CASSLGQGLHEQYV.

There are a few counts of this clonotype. The CDR3: CASSIIDPRGFSGANVLTF. CDR3 bases: TGTGCCAGCAGTATAATTGATCCCAGGGGTTTTTCTGGGGCCAACGTCCTGACTTTC. This chain links TRBV28 with TRBJ2-6, with D possibly TRBD1 on 6 matching bases. From germline, CDR1 is MDHEN and CDR2 SYDVKM. The CDR3 is made up of 19 amino acids. V lost 5 bases to trimming and J lost 1 base, with 21 bases between them.

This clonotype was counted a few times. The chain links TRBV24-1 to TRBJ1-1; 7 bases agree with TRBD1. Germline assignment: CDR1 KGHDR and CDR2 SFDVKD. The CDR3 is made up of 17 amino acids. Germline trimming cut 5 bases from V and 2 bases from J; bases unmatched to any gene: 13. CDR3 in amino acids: CATSGAGGTASNTEAFF. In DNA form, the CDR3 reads TGTGCCACCAGTGGTGCCGGAGGGACAGCGAGTAACACTGAAGCTTTCTTT.

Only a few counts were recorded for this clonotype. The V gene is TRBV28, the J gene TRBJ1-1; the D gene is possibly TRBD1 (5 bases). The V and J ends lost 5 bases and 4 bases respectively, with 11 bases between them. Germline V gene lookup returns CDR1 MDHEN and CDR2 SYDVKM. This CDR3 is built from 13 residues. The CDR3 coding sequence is TGTGCCAGCAGTACCGAGGGACCCACTGAAGCTTTCTTT. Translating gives CASSTEGPTEAFF.

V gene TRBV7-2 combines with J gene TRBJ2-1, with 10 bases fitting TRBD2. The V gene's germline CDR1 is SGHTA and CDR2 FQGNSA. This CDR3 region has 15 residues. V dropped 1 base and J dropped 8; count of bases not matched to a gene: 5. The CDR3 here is CASSLVPGLADEQFF. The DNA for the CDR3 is TGTGCCAGCAGCTTAGTCCCCGGACTAGCGGATGAGCAGTTCTTC.

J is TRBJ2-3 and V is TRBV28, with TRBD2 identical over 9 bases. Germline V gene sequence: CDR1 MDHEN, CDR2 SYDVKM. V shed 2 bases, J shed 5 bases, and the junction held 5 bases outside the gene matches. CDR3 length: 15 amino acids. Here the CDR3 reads CASSLGLAGRDTQYF. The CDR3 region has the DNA TGTGCCAGCAGTTTAGGGCTAGCGGGAAGAGATACGCAGTATTTT.

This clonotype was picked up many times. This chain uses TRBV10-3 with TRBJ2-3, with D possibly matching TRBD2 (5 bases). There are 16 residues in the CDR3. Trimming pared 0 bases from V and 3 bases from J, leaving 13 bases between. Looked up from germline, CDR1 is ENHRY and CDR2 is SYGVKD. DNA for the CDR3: TGTGCCATCAGTGAGTCAATTCCGGACTTTACAGATACGCAGTATTTT. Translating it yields CAISESIPDFTDTQYF.

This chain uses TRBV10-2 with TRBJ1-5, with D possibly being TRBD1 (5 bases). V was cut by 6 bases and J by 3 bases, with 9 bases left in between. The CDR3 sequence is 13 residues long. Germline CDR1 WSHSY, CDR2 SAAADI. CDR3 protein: CASSLQANQPQHF. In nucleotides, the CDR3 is TGCGCCAGCAGCTTACAGGCCAATCAGCCCCAGCATTTT.